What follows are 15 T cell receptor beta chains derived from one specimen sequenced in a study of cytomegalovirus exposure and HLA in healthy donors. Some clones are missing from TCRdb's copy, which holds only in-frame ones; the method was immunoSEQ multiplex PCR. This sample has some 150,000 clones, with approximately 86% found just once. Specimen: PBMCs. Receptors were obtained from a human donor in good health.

The CDR3 DNA reads as TGCGCCAGCAGCTTGGAACCAACAGGGCGGAGTGGCTACACCTTC. Translating gives CASSLEPTGRSGYTF. This chain uses TRBV5-1 with TRBJ1-2; TRBD1 might be the D (6 bases). In germline, CDR1 is SGHRS, CDR2 YFSETQ. CDR3 length equals 15 residues. The germline V and J ends were trimmed by 0 bases and 7 bases, with 16 bases remaining between them. The whole variable domain, filled in from reference TRBV5-1 and TRBJ1-2, reads KAGVTQTPRYLIKTRGQQVTLSCSPISGHRSVSWYQQTPGQGLQFLFEYFSETQRNKGNFPGRFSGRQFSNSRSEMNVSTLELGDSALYLCASSLEPTGRSGYTFGSGTRLTVV.

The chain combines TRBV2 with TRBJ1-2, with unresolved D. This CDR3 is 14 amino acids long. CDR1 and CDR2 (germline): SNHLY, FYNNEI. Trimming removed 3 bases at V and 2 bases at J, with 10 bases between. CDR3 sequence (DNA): TGTGCCAGCAGTGACATCGGGAGGAACTATGGCTACACCTTC. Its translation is CASSDIGRNYGYTF.

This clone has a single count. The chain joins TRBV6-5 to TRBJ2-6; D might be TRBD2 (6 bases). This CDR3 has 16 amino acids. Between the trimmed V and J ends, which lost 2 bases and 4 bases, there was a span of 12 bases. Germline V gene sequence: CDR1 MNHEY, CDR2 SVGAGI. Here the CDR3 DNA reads TGTGCCAGCAGTTACATAGGAGGGTACGGGGCCAACGTCCTGACTTTC. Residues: CASSYIGGYGANVLTF.

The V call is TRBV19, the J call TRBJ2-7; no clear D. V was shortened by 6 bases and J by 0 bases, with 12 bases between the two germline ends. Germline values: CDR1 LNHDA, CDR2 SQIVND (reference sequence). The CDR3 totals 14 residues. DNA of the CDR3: TGTGCCAGTAGAGACACAATAAACTCCTACGAGCAGTACTTC. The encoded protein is CASRDTINSYEQYF.

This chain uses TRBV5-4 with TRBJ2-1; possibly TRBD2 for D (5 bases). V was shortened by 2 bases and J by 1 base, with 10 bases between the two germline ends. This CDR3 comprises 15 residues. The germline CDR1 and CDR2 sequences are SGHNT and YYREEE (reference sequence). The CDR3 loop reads CASSFRGSSYNEQFF. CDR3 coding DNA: TGTGCCAGCAGCTTTCGTGGGAGTTCCTACAATGAGCAGTTCTTC.

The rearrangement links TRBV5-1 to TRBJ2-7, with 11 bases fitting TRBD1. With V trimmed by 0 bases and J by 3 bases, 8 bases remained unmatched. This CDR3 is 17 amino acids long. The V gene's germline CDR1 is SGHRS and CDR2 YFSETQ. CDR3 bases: TGCGCCAGCAGCTTGGTGTGGGACAGGGGGGGAAACTACGAGCAGTACTTC. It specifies CASSLVWDRGGNYEQYF.

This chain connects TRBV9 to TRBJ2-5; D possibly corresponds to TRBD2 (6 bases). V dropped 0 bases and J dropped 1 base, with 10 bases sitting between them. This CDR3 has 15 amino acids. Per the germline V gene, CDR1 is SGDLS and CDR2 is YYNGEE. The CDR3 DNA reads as TGTGCCAGCAGCGTAGGCGGGACTTTCCAAGAGACCCAGTACTTC. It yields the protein CASSVGGTFQETQYF.

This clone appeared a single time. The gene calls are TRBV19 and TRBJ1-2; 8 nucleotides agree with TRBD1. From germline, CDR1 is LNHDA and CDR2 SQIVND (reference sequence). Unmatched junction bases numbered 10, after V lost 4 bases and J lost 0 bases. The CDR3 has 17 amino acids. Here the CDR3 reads CASSNRDRSSPNYGYTF. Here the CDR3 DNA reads TGTGCCAGTAGTAACCGGGACAGGTCTTCTCCTAACTATGGCTACACCTTC.

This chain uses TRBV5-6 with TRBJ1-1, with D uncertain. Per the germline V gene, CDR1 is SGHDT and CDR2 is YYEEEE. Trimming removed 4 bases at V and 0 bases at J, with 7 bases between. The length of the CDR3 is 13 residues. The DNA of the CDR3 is TGTGCCAGCAGCGTGTCGGTGAACACTGAAGCTTTCTTT. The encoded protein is CASSVSVNTEAFF.

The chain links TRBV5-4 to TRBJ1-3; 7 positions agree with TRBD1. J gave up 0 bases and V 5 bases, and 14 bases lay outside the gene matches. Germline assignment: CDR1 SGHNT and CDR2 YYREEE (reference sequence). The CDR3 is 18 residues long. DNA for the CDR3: TGTGCCAGCAGTGTCCCGGCCGGGACAGATAGCTCTGGAAACACCATATATTTT. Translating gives CASSVPAGTDSSGNTIYF.

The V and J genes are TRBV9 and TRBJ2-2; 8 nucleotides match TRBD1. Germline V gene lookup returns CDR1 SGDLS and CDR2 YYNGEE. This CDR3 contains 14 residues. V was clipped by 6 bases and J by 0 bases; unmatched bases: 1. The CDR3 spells CASMDRANTGELFF. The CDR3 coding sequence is TGTGCCAGCATGGACAGGGCGAACACCGGGGAGCTGTTTTTT.

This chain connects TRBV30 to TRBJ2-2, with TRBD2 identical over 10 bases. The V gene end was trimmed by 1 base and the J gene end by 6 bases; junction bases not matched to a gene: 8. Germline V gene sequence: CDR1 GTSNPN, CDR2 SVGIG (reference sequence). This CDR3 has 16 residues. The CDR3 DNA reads TGTGCCTGGAGTGGGTCGGCTAGCGGGAGCGCCGGGGAGCTGTTTTTT. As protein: CAWSGSASGSAGELFF.

The CDR3 region has the DNA TGTGCCAGCATATCCGGGGGAGGGGGAGATACGCAGTATTTT. It is translated as CASISGGGGDTQYF. V and J are TRBV28 and TRBJ2-3; D perhaps matches TRBD2 (7 bases). Deletions cut 7 bases from V and 5 bases from J, with 16 bases between. The CDR3 spans 14 residues. Per germline, CDR1 MDHEN and CDR2 SYDVKM.

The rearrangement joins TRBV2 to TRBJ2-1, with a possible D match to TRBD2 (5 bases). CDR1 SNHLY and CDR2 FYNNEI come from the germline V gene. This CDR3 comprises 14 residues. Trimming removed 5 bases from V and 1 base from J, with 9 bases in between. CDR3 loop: CASSLARSYNEQFF. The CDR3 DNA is TGTGCCAGCAGTCTAGCTAGATCCTACAATGAGCAGTTCTTC.

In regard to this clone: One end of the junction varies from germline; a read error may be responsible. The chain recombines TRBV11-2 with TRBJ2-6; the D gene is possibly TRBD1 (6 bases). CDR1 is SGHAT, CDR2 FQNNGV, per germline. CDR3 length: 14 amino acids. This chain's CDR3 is CASSRDTGANVLTF. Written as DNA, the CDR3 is TGTGCCAGCAGCAGGGACACTGGAGCCAACGTCCTGACTTTC.